This TCR beta chain was identified during a study of human versus mouse CDR3 diversity and MHC coevolution (dated by TCRdb to about 2017). For the study in its entirety: The immunoSEQ assay was reported to detect one in 200,000 T cells and to minimize amplification bias from multiplex PCR. The human cohort was made up of three healthy volunteer blood donors, who at collection were aged 30 to 40, 40 to 50 and 60 to 70, one donor in each range. Repertoires of human naive CD4 T cells were used as a reference for TCR selection on multiple MHC II alleles and were compared against human-TCR-locus transgenic mice carrying single MHC II. Valid reads per sample ranged from roughly 5.5 x 10^6 to 1.8 x 10^7 across mouse and human samples. What the study reported, not specific to this receptor: The lowest clonal inequality scores among all compared groups were observed in most of the three human donors. Because human T cells were selected on roughly six MHC II alleles, repertoire diversity in humans and mice was not considered directly comparable. On average, humans had more CDR3 deletions and insertions than mice did, pointing to greater exonuclease and TdT activity. iCHAO1 estimates gave humans the largest TCR beta repertoire, approximately 1.7 million clonotypes, attributed likely to selection by multiple MHC II molecules.

Naive CD4 T cells, defined as CD45RO-negative and CD62L-positive, were isolated from PBMCs by fluorescence-activated cell sorting. Each donor gave about 50 ml of fresh peripheral blood, from which PBMCs were isolated by Ficoll density centrifugation. Cell sorting was carried out on a FACSAria III instrument, and a purity above 95% was achieved for all samples. The germline V gene gives CDR1 as MGHRA and CDR2 as YSYEKL. V sheds 1 base and J sheds 2 bases, leaving 11 bases between their ends. The cysteine opens and the phenylalanine closes a CDR3 of 15 amino acids. CDR3 DNA only is kept here, 45 bases in frame from base 1. Regarding this clone: Its cognate antigen has yet to be identified. No base-level quality is on record; no much larger clone is a single base apart.

The QIAGEN blood and tissue kit was used to extract genomic DNA from the sorted cells, and that DNA was then quantified on a NanoDrop 1000. The immunoSEQ platform deep sequenced and quantified TCR alpha and beta chains by multiplex PCR of genomic DNA. The authors processed their data as follows. IMGT gene and region definitions were used to annotate TCR sequences. Out-of-frame rearrangements served as a stand-in for the preselection repertoire and were compared with in-frame clonotypes. The iCHAO1 estimator supplied with the immunoSEQ platform was used to estimate repertoire size. A Gini index, which is based on the Lorenz curve, was applied to in-frame amino acid clonotypes to measure clonal inequality. The intersect function of the R package tcR was used to count shared clonotypes, and the Jaccard index was used to score similarity. Principal component analysis of V, J and V-J usage frequencies was run with the R prcomp function without normalization. TCRdb holds this immuneACCESS table with in-frame rearrangements only. Some clones are missing; in checked studies, unresolved V genes explain under half, and the rest has no known cause. The DNA was the basis for D and trimming; V, J and clone size are from that table. The sample table shows 50,000 to 65,000 clones, and about 93% are seen once. About 19% of the sample goes to the ten largest clones.

The chain couples TRBV4-1 to TRBJ1-2; the D gene is unclear. Sequenced: naive CD4+ T cells from blood. The cell subset or site label on this specimen signifies: CD45RO-negative CD62L-positive naive CD4 T cells. The clonotype was recovered from a person between 55 and 70 years old in good health. The CDR3 reads CASSQVPLENYGYTF. The nucleotides read TGCGCCAGCAGCCAAGTCCCGCTGGAGAACTATGGCTACACCTTC.